These 19 T cell receptor beta chains came from one sample sequenced in a study of T cell repertoires in ileal Crohn's disease. The data were produced by immunoSEQ multiplex PCR, yet TCRdb's version contains in-frame clones alone and is incomplete. In the table there are roughly 15,000 clones, 60% to 85% of which are singletons. Time point denoted: inflamed ileum from the surgical specimen. Source material: ileal tissue. These receptors all come from an adult with Crohn's disease.

The chain carries TRBV6-1 and TRBJ2-7; D perhaps matches TRBD2 (5 bases). This CDR3 comprises 13 residues. Per germline, CDR1 MNHNS and CDR2 SASEGT. V lost 7 bases to trimming and J lost 2 bases, with 12 bases between them. CDR3 DNA: TGTGCCAGCACGGGATTAGTTGCCTACGAGCAGTACTTC. Translating gives CASTGLVAYEQYF.

This clone was found once. This rearrangement joins TRBV6-1 to TRBJ2-7; D possibly uses TRBD1 or TRBD2 (5 bases each). Per the germline V gene, CDR1 is MNHNS and CDR2 is SASEGT. With 6 bases removed from V and 3 bases from J, the gap between germline ends came to 18 bases. The CDR3 covers 15 residues. The chain's CDR3 is CASSLERDGIYEQYF. As DNA, the CDR3 is TGTGCCAGCAGCCTAGAGAGGGACGGAATCTACGAGCAGTACTTC.

This rearrangement joins TRBV19 to TRBJ2-5; TRBD1 might be the D (6 bases). The V gene's germline CDR1 is LNHDA and CDR2 SQIVND (reference sequence). This CDR3 is 13 amino acids long. The V end was cut by 10 bases, the J end by 1 base, with 13 bases between. The CDR3 nucleotides read TGTGCCACCAACAGGGCCCTCCAAGAGACCCAGTACTTC. This codes for CATNRALQETQYF.

The chain employs TRBV5-8 and TRBJ2-1; TRBD2 might be the D (6 bases). V gave up 4 bases and J gave up 7 bases, with 18 bases separating them. The CDR3 sequence is 15 residues long. Germline lookup yields CDR1 SGHTS and CDR2 YDEGEE. The chain's CDR3 is CASSAPAGRRNEQFF. CDR3 DNA: TGTGCCAGCAGCGCACCGGCGGGACGGAGAAATGAGCAGTTCTTC.

The gene calls are TRBV5-1 and TRBJ2-3; TRBD2 agrees at 14 bases. Looked up from germline, CDR1 is SGHRS and CDR2 is YFSETQ. The length of the CDR3 is 14 residues. J lost 12 bases, V lost 5 bases, and 8 bases had no gene match. CDR3 protein: CASSSGLAGVPQYF. DNA of the CDR3: TGCGCCAGCAGTTCGGGACTAGCGGGGGTGCCCCAGTATTTT. Drawing the rest from reference TRBV5-1 and TRBJ2-3, the complete variable domain is KAGVTQTPRYLIKTRGQQVTLSCSPISGHRSVSWYQQTPGQGLQFLFEYFSETQRNKGNFPGRFSGRQFSNSRSEMNVSTLELGDSALYLCASSSGLAGVPQYFGPGTRLTVL.

The chain carries TRBV5-1 and TRBJ2-5; 12 bases fit TRBD2. V was pared by 0 bases and J by 5 bases, with 5 bases of the junction left unmatched. The V gene's germline CDR1 is SGHRS and CDR2 YFSETQ. The CDR3 has 16 amino acids. The CDR3 bases are TGCGCCAGCAGCTTGGCTAGCGGGGGGGCCGGGGAGACCCAGTACTTC. It is translated as CASSLASGGAGETQYF.

The V and J genes are TRBV19 and TRBJ1-1; 9 bases are shared with TRBD1. The CDR3 sequence is 18 residues long. V gave up 3 bases and J gave up 3 bases; unmatched junction bases: 14. The germline V gene has CDR1 LNHDA and CDR2 SQIVND (reference sequence). This CDR3 reads CASSIEWPGTGRYTEAFF. CDR3 coding DNA: TGTGCCAGTAGTATTGAGTGGCCCGGGACAGGGAGGTACACTGAAGCTTTCTTT.

This clone was seen more than once but under ten times. The chain links TRBV6-5 to TRBJ1-4; D call uncertain. This CDR3 comprises 15 residues. Trimming pared 5 bases from V and 5 bases from J, leaving 15 bases between. The V gene's germline CDR1 is MNHEY and CDR2 SVGAGI. The CDR3 sequence is CASSLSWAENEKLFF. The DNA of the CDR3 is TGTGCCAGCAGTCTCTCTTGGGCAGAGAATGAAAAACTGTTTTTT.

V and J are TRBV6-4 and TRBJ2-6; D remains ambiguous. The CDR3 runs 16 residues. V lost 3 bases and J 1 base, leaving 10 bases between the germline ends. Germline V gives CDR1 MRHNA, CDR2 SNTAGT. CDR3 loop: CASSEALTSGANVLTF. The CDR3 DNA sequence: TGTGCCAGCAGTGAAGCGCTTACTTCTGGGGCCAACGTCCTGACTTTC.

The genes are TRBV5-1 and TRBJ2-7, with 12 bases matching TRBD2. Germline CDR1 and CDR2: SGHRS and YFSETQ. The CDR3 totals 15 residues. Trimming cost V 0 bases and J 7 bases; bases outside gene matches: 5. This CDR3 reads CASSLETSGSGEQYF. The CDR3 DNA reads TGCGCCAGCAGCTTGGAGACTAGCGGGAGTGGGGAGCAGTACTTC.

This clone was counted only a few times. The gene calls are TRBV2 and TRBJ1-1; D is unclear. In germline, CDR1 is SNHLY, CDR2 FYNNEI. This CDR3 comprises 12 residues. V was shortened by 7 bases and J by 8 bases, with 14 bases between the two germline ends. The CDR3 nucleotides read TGTGCCAGCATGGCTTCCCAGGAGGAAGCTTTCTTT. This translates into CASMASQEEAFF.

The V call is TRBV29-1, the J call TRBJ2-5; TRBD1 aligns across 7 bases. CDR3 length: 15 amino acids. The germline V gene encodes CDR1 SQVTM and CDR2 ANQGSEA. V trimming: 2 bases; J trimming: 0 bases; junction bases outside the gene matches: 6. As DNA, the CDR3 is TGCAGCGTTGAAATTGGACAGGTATACCAAGAGACCCAGTACTTC. It specifies CSVEIGQVYQETQYF.

This chain links TRBV19 with TRBJ2-7; 7 bases are shared with TRBD1. Unmatched junction bases numbered 20, after V lost 7 bases and J lost 2 bases. This CDR3 is 18 amino acids long. CDR1 is LNHDA, CDR2 SQIVND, per germline (reference sequence). CDR3: CASMTRGRVKLATYEQYF. The CDR3 DNA reads as TGTGCCAGTATGACCAGGGGGAGAGTCAAACTTGCAACCTACGAGCAGTACTTC.

This clone turned up a few times. Other DNA sequences in this sample translate to the same CDR3. The chain carries TRBV27 and TRBJ2-3, with D perhaps matching TRBD1 (6 bases). Germline CDR1 MNHEY, CDR2 SMNVEV (reference sequence). V was cut by 4 bases and J by 0 bases, with 14 bases left in between. The CDR3 spans 16 residues. The CDR3 here is CASSSGTQVSTDTQYF. The CDR3 DNA reads TGTGCCAGCAGTTCCGGGACACAAGTAAGCACAGATACGCAGTATTTT.

The chain joins TRBV6-6 to TRBJ1-3; possible D gene TRBD1, 5 bases. Germline V gene data show CDR1 as MNHNY and CDR2 as SVGAGI (reference sequence). Trimming took 8 bases from V and 0 from J, leaving 11 bases between them. The CDR3 consists of 14 residues. CDR3 residues: CASQMGGSGNTIYF. In DNA form, the CDR3 reads TGTGCCAGCCAGATGGGGGGCTCTGGAAACACCATATATTTT.

The chain links TRBV6-1 to TRBJ2-7; D remains unclear. CDR1 is MNHNS, CDR2 SASEGT, per germline. With 7 bases removed from V and 4 bases from J, the gap between germline ends came to 8 bases. This CDR3 comprises 11 residues. DNA for the CDR3: TGTGCCAGCATTTGGTCGTACGAGCAGTACTTC. This translates into CASIWSYEQYF.

CDR3 protein: CASSADSYYEQYF. Written as DNA, the CDR3 is TGTGCCAGTAGTGCGGACAGTTACTACGAGCAGTACTTC. The gene calls are TRBV19 and TRBJ2-7, with D possibly TRBD1 on 6 matching bases. Germline CDR1 is LNHDA and CDR2 is SQIVND (reference sequence). Deletions cut 5 bases from V and 3 bases from J, with 11 bases between. The CDR3 totals 13 residues. Complete variable domain (other parts from reference TRBV19 and TRBJ2-7): DGGITQSPKYLFRKEGQNVTLSCEQNLNHDAMYWYRQDPGQGLRLIYYSQIVNDFQKGDIAEGYSVSREKKESFPLTVTSAQKNPTAFYLCASSADSYYEQYFGPGTRLTVT.

The gene calls are TRBV9 and TRBJ1-6; unclear D gene. The length of the CDR3 is 13 residues. V was trimmed by 0 bases and J by 16 bases, leaving 14 bases between them. Germline loops: CDR1 SGDLS, CDR2 YYNGEE. Written as DNA, the CDR3 is TGTGCCAGCAGCGTAGATGGGGAAGGTGGGCTCCACTTT. The encoded protein is CASSVDGEGGLHF.

The CDR3 DNA is TGCGCCAGCAGCGCAGGGGGGCCGTCTCGGGAGACCCAGTACTTC. It specifies CASSAGGPSRETQYF. This chain joins TRBV5-1 and TRBJ2-5, with a weak D call TRBD1 (7 bases). This CDR3 comprises 15 residues. Between the trimmed V and J ends, which lost 4 bases and 5 bases, there was a span of 18 bases. The V gene's germline CDR1 is SGHRS and CDR2 YFSETQ. The variable domain in full, completed from reference TRBV5-1 and TRBJ2-5, reads KAGVTQTPRYLIKTRGQQVTLSCSPISGHRSVSWYQQTPGQGLQFLFEYFSETQRNKGNFPGRFSGRQFSNSRSEMNVSTLELGDSALYLCASSAGGPSRETQYFGPGTRLLVL.